This TCR beta chain was recorded in a study of cytomegalovirus exposure and HLA in healthy donors. In the PCR, 60 Vbeta and 13 Jbeta primers were used. TCRdb's table, derived via immunoSEQ multiplex PCR, lists solely in-frame clones and lacks some. The sample lists around 190,000 clones; more than 75% were seen once. Germline assignment: CDR1 SGHDN and CDR2 FVKESK. Trimming pared 5 bases from V and 8 bases from J, leaving 9 bases between. This CDR3 is 11 amino acids long. The V and J genes are TRBV14 and TRBJ1-2; D is ambiguous. The material sequenced was PBMCs. This TCR was sampled from a woman aged 30 to 39 in good health and CMV-seropositive. This CDR3 is CASSSSGGYTF. The DNA for the CDR3 is TGTGCCAGCAGCTCCTCGGGAGGCTACACCTTC.